This T cell receptor beta chain was identified during a study of T-cell memory formation after mild COVID-19. This CDR3 is 16 amino acids long. Trimming removed 5 bases from V and 6 bases from J; junction bases left unmatched: 10. CDR1 is MRHNA, CDR2 SNTAGT, per germline. TCRdb recomputed calls from the 5' RACE reads with MiXCR, one row per CDR3 protein. The sample lists 550,000 to 700,000 distinct CDR3 sequences; roughly 17% were seen once. The sample consisted of PBMCs or a T cell subset sorted from them (not recorded which). The chain combines TRBV6-4 with TRBJ2-1; TRBD1 aligns across 10 bases. This TCR derives from an adult woman who had mild COVID-19 (a few samples of this study predate the infection). Cell type and time point are not known. CDR3 DNA: TGTGCCAGCAGTACCAACAGGGACAGGGGATTCAATGAGCAGTTCTTC. Translating it yields CASSTNRDRGFNEQFF.